This paragraph reports one T cell receptor beta chain. The entry originates in a study of OX40 agonist ivuxolimab in advanced cancers. Trimming cost V 1 base and J 3 bases; bases outside gene matches: 8. Germline V gene sequence: CDR1 SGHVS, CDR2 FNYEAQ. This CDR3 is 17 amino acids long. Data came from immunoSEQ multiplex PCR; TCRdb stores just in-frame clones and leaves some out. This repertoire shows about 54,000 clones, 85% to 95% found once; its top ten account for around 9.3%. Any history of autoimmune disease or systemic immunosuppression disqualified patients. The receptor was derived from an adult with an advanced solid tumor such as melanoma, head and neck, liver or kidney cancer. The specimen was CD4+ or CD8+ T cells sorted from blood, collected in a trial of the OX40 agonist ivuxolimab. The chain joins TRBV7-6 to TRBJ2-1, with 8 bases lining up with TRBD2. For the CDR3, the DNA is TGTGCCAGCAGCTTAGATCGAGCGGGGGTCTTCTACAATGAGCAGTTCTTC. Its translation: CASSLDRAGVFYNEQFF.